Listed below are T cell receptor beta chains from one sample, sequenced in a study of blood T cell repertoires in COVID-19. Sequenced by immunoSEQ multiplex PCR; TCRdb stores in-frame clones only, minus some. Among roughly 130,000 clones listed, 84% were seen once. What was sequenced was peripheral blood. These receptors all come from a woman aged 55-70 years with acute or convalescent COVID-19. The CDR3 runs from the conserved cysteine through the conserved F or W. The order of the fields is D gene, J gene, clone size, V gene, CDR3 DNA, CDR3 protein. A D gene is named only where the DNA matches it firmly. Clone size is given for some rows only: seen once, a few or many times, or a class if the clone is expanded.

- TRBJ2-1 - TRBV12-3/TRBV12-4 TGTGCCAGCAGTCCAAATCTTCAGGGAGAGCAGTTCTTC CASSPNLQGEQFF
- TRBJ1-1 - TRBV4-1 TGCGCCAGCAGCCAAGATACACAGACGAACACTGAAGCTTTCTTT CASSQDTQTNTEAFF
- TRBJ1-2 - TRBV2 TGTGCCAGCAGGACCGGGGGGTATGGCTACACCTTC CASRTGGYGYTF
- TRBJ2-1 - TRBV18 TGTGCCAGCTCACCCGGGTCCTCCCCATACAATGAGCAGTTCTTC CASSPGSSPYNEQFF
TRBD1 TRBJ2-3 - TRBV4-2 TGTGCCAGCAGCCAAGAATCGCGGACAGGGGAAGATACGCAGTATTTT CASSQESRTGEDTQYF
TRBD1 TRBJ2-7 - TRBV6-6 TGTGCCAGCCGGGACAGGGTCTACGAGCAGTACTTC CASRDRVYEQYF
- TRBJ1-3 - TRBV6-5 TGTGCGACCCGGACTTCTGGAAACACCATATATTTT CATRTSGNTIYF
TRBD2 TRBJ2-3 - TRBV7-3 TGTGCCAGCAGCTTTAGCGGGGGACCCACAGATACGCAGTATTTT CASSFSGGPTDTQYF
TRBD1 TRBJ1-4 - TRBV5-1 TGCGCCAGCAGCTTGTACAGGGGGGAGGGAAAACTGTTTTTT CASSLYRGEGKLFF
- TRBJ1-2 - TRBV7-8 TGTGCCAGCAGCCTGTTAGGGGCGAACTATGGCTACACCTTC CASSLLGANYGYTF
TRBD1 TRBJ1-2 once TRBV18 TGTGCCAGCTCACAGGGACAGAAGTATGGCTACACCTTC CASSQGQKYGYTF
- TRBJ1-2 - TRBV7-2 TGTGCCAGCAGCTCCAGTCCCTCCAACTATGGCTACACCTTC CASSSSPSNYGYTF
- TRBJ1-5 - TRBV4-1 TGCGCCAGCAGCGTCCGGCGGAGTGGGAATCAGCCCCAGCATTTT CASSVRRSGNQPQHF
- TRBJ1-3 once TRBV7-6 TGTGCCAGCAGCTTAGGAAGCCCGGGATCGGTAAACACCATATATTTT CASSLGSPGSVNTIYF
TRBD1 TRBJ1-5 - TRBV6-5 TGTGCCAGCAAGTTTGGACAGGGGTTAAATCAGCCCCAGCATTTT CASKFGQGLNQPQHF
- TRBJ2-5 - TRBV10-2 TGCGCCAGCAGTGGGCGGAGAACAGAGACCCAGTACTTC CASSGRRTETQYF
- TRBJ1-2 - TRBV7-2 TGTGCCAGCAGCCCCGGGGGGGGTAAGAAGAATGGCTACACCTTC CASSPGGGKKNGYTF
- TRBJ1-2 - TRBV2 TGTGCCAGCACTGTCACAGGGATAGATGGCTACACCTTC CASTVTGIDGYTF
TRBD1 TRBJ1-2 few TRBV14 TGTGCCAGCAGTCCAACAGGGGGGTTTGGCTACACCTTC CASSPTGGFGYTF
TRBD2 TRBJ2-1 few TRBV24-1 TGTGCCACCAGTGATCCCATCCTAGCGGGGGGCAATGAGCAGTTCTTC CATSDPILAGGNEQFF
- TRBJ2-3 - TRBV7-9 TGTGCCAGCAGCTTAGCCTCCCCAGATACGCAGTATTTT CASSLASPDTQYF
- TRBJ2-5 - TRBV29-1 TGCAGCGCCTACTTCGGGTGGGAGACCCAGTACTTC CSAYFGWETQYF
TRBD2 TRBJ2-3 - TRBV5-4 TGTGCCAGCAGCTTGGGACTAGCGGGGTTAGATACGCAGTATTTT CASSLGLAGLDTQYF
- TRBJ1-2 - TRBV28 TGTGCCAGCAGTTCCCAACCGCCTTGGACAGAGGCTAACTATGGCTACACCTTC CASSSQPPWTEANYGYTF
TRBD1 TRBJ1-4 - TRBV2 TGTGCCAGCAGTGAAGGGATAGGACAGGCTAATGAAAAACTGTTTTTT CASSEGIGQANEKLFF
TRBD1 TRBJ1-1 few TRBV19 TGTGCCAGTAAGGGCACAGGGGAGAGGAACACTGAAGCTTTCTTT CASKGTGERNTEAFF
TRBD1 TRBJ1-1 - TRBV10-1 TGCGCCAGCAGCCCCGGACAGGGGAACACTGAAGCTTTCTTT CASSPGQGNTEAFF
- TRBJ1-1 once TRBV7-3 TGTGCCAGCAGCTCGCTAGGTCGCACTGAAGCTTTCTTT CASSSLGRTEAFF
TRBD1 TRBJ1-6 - TRBV12-3/TRBV12-4 TGTGCCAGCAGTTTAGGGGACAGTTCACCCCTCCACTTT CASSLGDSSPLHF
- TRBJ1-2 - TRBV6-5 TGTGCCAGCAGTCTACAGAGTAACTATGGCTACACCTTC CASSLQSNYGYTF
TRBD1 TRBJ1-4 - TRBV7-9 TGTGCCAGCAGGCGACAGGGGTTAGGGGGTAATGAAAAACTGTTTTTT CASRRQGLGGNEKLFF
- TRBJ1-2 - TRBV3-1/TRBV3-2 TGTGCCAGCAGCCAAGATCAGGGATATGGCTACACCTTC CASSQDQGYGYTF
- TRBJ1-1 - TRBV18 TGTGCCAGCTCACCGCCTAGTCTGAACACTGAAGCTTTCTTT CASSPPSLNTEAFF
TRBD1 TRBJ1-2 - TRBV5-4 TGTGCCAGCAGCTTGGATACGCGTCAGGGGGATTACTATGGCTACACCTTC CASSLDTRQGDYYGYTF
- TRBJ1-1 - TRBV12-3/TRBV12-4 TGTGCCAGCAGTCGTCGGACTGAAGCTTTCTTT CASSRRTEAFF
TRBD2 TRBJ2-7 - TRBV5-4 TGTGCCAGCACCAAGGGGACGGGCGGGGGGGCCAACGAGCAGTACTTC CASTKGTGGGANEQYF
- TRBJ2-3 - TRBV5-1 TGCGCCAGCAGTTCGGGGGGCGGCACAGATACGCAGTATTTT CASSSGGGTDTQYF